The source of this T cell receptor (beta chain) is a study of HIV-infected children after antiretroviral therapy interruption. For the study at large: Most children had recorded EBV and CMV exposure. Weeks 0, 12, interruption end (24 or 48), and about 3 years post-study gave interruption-arm samples.

This clonotype appeared many times. Its specificity is unknown. The TCR library was built from RNA with a 3' RACE protocol and unique molecular identifiers. TCRdb itself ran the 3' RACE reads through MiXCR, one entry per CDR3 protein. The profile shows approximately 96,000 distinct CDR3 sequences, under 8% of them singletons. Study-level findings and limits: Minor non-naive CD45RA+ populations, like EMRA or stem memory, might contaminate naive sorts.

Described treatment: PENTA 11 planned treatment interruption arm or continuous ART arm. Cryopreserved PBMC samples required at least 5 million viable cells. Deletions cut 1 base from V and 3 bases from J, with 6 bases between. The length of the CDR3 is 13 residues. The germline CDR1 and CDR2 sequences are SGHTA and FQGNSA. This sample comprised CD45RA+ CD4+ T cells from PBMCs, pooled from several time points, obtained from a donor given antiretroviral therapy, either interrupted or continuous. Subset defined: naive CD4+ CD45RA+ CD45RO- T cells. V usage is TRBV7-2 and J usage is TRBJ1-2; D unresolved. The TCR sequence derives from a pool of human donors with HIV. For the CDR3, the DNA is TGTGCCAGCAGCTTAGGCCCAGACTATGGCTACACCTTC. It is translated as CASSLGPDYGYTF.